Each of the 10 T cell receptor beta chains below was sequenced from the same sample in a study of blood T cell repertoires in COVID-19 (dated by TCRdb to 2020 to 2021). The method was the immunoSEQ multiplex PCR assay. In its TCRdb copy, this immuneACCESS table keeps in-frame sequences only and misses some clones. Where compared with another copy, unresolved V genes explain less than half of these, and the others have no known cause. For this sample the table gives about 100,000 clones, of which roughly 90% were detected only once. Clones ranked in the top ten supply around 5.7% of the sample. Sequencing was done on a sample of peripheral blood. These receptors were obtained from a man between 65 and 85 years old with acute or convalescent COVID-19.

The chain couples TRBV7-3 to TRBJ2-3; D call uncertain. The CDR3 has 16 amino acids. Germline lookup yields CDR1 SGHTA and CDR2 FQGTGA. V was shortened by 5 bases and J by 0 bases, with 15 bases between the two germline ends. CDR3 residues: CASSLNGQTSTDTQYF. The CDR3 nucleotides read TGTGCCAGCAGCCTTAATGGGCAGACCAGCACAGATACGCAGTATTTT.

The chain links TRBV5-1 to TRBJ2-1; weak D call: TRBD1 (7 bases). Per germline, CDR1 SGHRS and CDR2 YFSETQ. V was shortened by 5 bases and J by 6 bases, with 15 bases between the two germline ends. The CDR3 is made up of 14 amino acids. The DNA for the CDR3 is TGCGCCAGCAGGGAGACAGGGAGGAGCAATGAGCAGTTCTTC. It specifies CASRETGRSNEQFF.

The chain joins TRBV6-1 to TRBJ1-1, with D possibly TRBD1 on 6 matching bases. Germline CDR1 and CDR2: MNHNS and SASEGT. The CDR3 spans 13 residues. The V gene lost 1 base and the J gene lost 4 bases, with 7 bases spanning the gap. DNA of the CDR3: TGTGCCAGCAGTGAAGAAGGGGGCACTGAAGCTTTCTTT. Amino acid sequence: CASSEEGGTEAFF.

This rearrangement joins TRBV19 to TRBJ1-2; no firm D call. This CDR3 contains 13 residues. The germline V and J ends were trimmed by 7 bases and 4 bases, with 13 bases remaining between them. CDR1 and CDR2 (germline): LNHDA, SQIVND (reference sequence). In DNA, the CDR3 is TGTGCCAGTATGGTCGGTCCCGGCTATGGCTACACCTTC. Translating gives CASMVGPGYGYTF. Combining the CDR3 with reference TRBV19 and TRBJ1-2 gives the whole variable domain DGGITQSPKYLFRKEGQNVTLSCEQNLNHDAMYWYRQDPGQGLRLIYYSQIVNDFQKGDIAEGYSVSREKKESFPLTVTSAQKNPTAFYLCASMVGPGYGYTFGSGTRLTVV.

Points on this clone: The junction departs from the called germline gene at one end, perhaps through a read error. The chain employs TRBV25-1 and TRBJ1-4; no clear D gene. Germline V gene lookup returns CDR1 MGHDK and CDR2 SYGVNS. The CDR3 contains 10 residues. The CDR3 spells CASSGHEWAF. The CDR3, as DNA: TGTGCCAGCAGTGGCCACGAGTGGGCTTTT.

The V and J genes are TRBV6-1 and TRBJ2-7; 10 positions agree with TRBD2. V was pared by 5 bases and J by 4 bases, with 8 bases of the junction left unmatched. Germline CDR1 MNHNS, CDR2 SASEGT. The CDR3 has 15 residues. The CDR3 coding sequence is TGTGCCAGCAGTCCCGTAGCGGGAGGTTTTTACGAGCAGTACTTC. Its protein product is CASSPVAGGFYEQYF.

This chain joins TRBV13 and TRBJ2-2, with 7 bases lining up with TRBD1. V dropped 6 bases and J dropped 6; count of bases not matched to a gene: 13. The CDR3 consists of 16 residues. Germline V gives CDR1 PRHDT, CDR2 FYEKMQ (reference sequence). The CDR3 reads CASRITGVRSSGELFF. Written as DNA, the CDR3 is TGTGCCAGCAGAATTACAGGGGTTAGGTCATCCGGGGAGCTGTTTTTT.

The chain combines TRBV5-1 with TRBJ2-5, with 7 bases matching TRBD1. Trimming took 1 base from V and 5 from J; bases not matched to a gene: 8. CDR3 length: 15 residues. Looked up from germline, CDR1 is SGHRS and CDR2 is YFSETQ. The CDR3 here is CASSLRGGGEETQYF. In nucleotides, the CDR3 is TGCGCCAGCAGCTTGAGAGGGGGCGGCGAGGAGACCCAGTACTTC. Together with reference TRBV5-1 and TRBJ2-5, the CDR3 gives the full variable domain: KAGVTQTPRYLIKTRGQQVTLSCSPISGHRSVSWYQQTPGQGLQFLFEYFSETQRNKGNFPGRFSGRQFSNSRSEMNVSTLELGDSALYLCASSLRGGGEETQYFGPGTRLLVL.

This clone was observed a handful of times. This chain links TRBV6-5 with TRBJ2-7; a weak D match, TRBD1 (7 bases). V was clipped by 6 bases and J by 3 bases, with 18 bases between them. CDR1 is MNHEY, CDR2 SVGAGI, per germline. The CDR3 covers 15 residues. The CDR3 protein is CASSHNLQGGYEQYF. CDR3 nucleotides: TGTGCCAGCAGCCACAACCTTCAGGGGGGCTACGAGCAGTACTTC.

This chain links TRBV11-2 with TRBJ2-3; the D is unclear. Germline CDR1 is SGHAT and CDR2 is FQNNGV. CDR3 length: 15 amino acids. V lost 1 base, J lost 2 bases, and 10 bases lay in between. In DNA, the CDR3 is TGTGCCAGCAGCTTAGTTCTGGGCCCCACAGATACGCAGTATTTT. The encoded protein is CASSLVLGPTDTQYF.